The 6 T cell receptor beta chains given below trace back to one sample, sequenced in a study of blood T cell repertoires in COVID-19. Repertoires were generated with immunoSEQ multiplex PCR, while TCRdb's copy carries only in-frame clones and drops some. Of under 400,000 clones detected, around 87% appear once; the ten largest clones hold around 7%. Specimen: peripheral blood. These receptors were obtained from a man aged 18 to 30 with active or convalescent COVID-19.

V is TRBV7-9 and J is TRBJ1-1; 8 bases match TRBD1. The V and J ends lost 5 bases and 4 bases, in that order; junction bases with no gene match: 12. Per the germline V gene, CDR1 is SEHNR and CDR2 is FQNEAQ (reference sequence). The CDR3 covers 16 residues. The CDR3 is CASSPSRDRIFTEAFF. The CDR3 DNA follows: TGTGCCAGCAGCCCTAGCCGGGACAGGATTTTCACTGAAGCTTTCTTT.

This clone was observed once. V gene TRBV9 combines with J gene TRBJ1-6, with 7 bases identical to TRBD1. Looked up from germline, CDR1 is SGDLS and CDR2 is YYNGEE. Trimming cost V 5 bases and J 5 bases; bases outside gene matches: 4. This CDR3 has 14 residues. Here the CDR3 DNA reads TGTGCCAGCAGAACAGGGGCGGATAATTCACCCCTCCACTTT. It is translated as CASRTGADNSPLHF.

The gene calls are TRBV19 and TRBJ2-5; D is unclear. In germline, CDR1 is LNHDA, CDR2 SQIVND (reference sequence). This CDR3 comprises 12 residues. Trimming cost V 7 bases and J 0 bases, with 6 bases left between them. CDR3 sequence (DNA): TGTGCCAGTATGACATACCAAGAGACCCAGTACTTC. This gives the protein CASMTYQETQYF.

This clone was detected only once. The rearrangement links TRBV6-5 to TRBJ1-4; TRBD1 agrees at 11 bases. CDR1 is MNHEY and CDR2 is SVGAGI in the germline V gene. The CDR3 spans 14 residues. V dropped 6 bases and J dropped 7; count of bases not matched to a gene: 4. CDR3 amino acids: CASSRDRGSEKLFF. Written as DNA, the CDR3 is TGTGCCAGCAGCCGGGACAGGGGGAGTGAAAAACTGTTTTTT.

The table lists this clone with many counts. This sequence joins TRBV19 and TRBJ1-2; no firm D call. Germline V gene sequence: CDR1 LNHDA, CDR2 SQIVND (reference sequence). The CDR3 length is 17 residues. V was clipped by 8 bases and J by 1 base, with 23 bases between them. The CDR3 DNA reads TGTGCCAGTTTAGACGGAGTAGAAACAAGAAGTAACTATGGCTACACCTTC. It specifies CASLDGVETRSNYGYTF.

The V gene is TRBV27, the J gene TRBJ2-7; 7 bases are shared with TRBD1. Germline V gene data show CDR1 as MNHEY and CDR2 as SMNVEV (reference sequence). With 6 bases clipped from V and 4 bases from J, the junction kept 3 bases outside the gene matches. The CDR3 extends over 12 amino acids. In DNA, the CDR3 is TGTGCCAGCAGCTCCAGGGGGTACGAGCAGTACTTC. Protein sequence: CASSSRGYEQYF.